The clone carrying this T cell receptor (beta chain) has more than one count but fewer than ten. V was cut by 7 bases and J by 0 bases, with 7 bases left in between. CDR3 length: 13 residues. The data stem from a study of blood T cell repertoires in COVID-19. Assay: immunoSEQ multiplex PCR; the TCRdb copy retains only in-frame clones and omits some. The sample lists over 120,000 clones, more than 75% occurring once. The specimen was PBMCs or T cells enriched from blood (not recorded which). This sequence joins TRBV12-3 or TRBV12-4 and TRBJ1-5; possible D gene TRBD1, 5 bases. The TCR originated in a woman aged 50 to 60 who had recovered from COVID-19. CDR3 amino acids: CASNGGSNQPQHF. CDR3 DNA sequence: TGTGCCAGCAACGGGGGTAGCAATCAGCCCCAGCATTTT.